This T cell receptor beta chain is from a study of regulatory T cells in long-lasting Graves disease. Study-level findings and limits: The small sample size may have reduced accuracy. Peripheral blood alone, not thyroid tissue, underwent study.

Time point in this sample: newly diagnosed GD, antithyroid drugs for less than 3 months. RNA extracted from PBMCs served as the sequencing template. Combining iRepertoire HTBI primers with Arm-PCR of CDR3 regions, the authors built TCR beta libraries. TCRdb re-derived calls from the multiplex PCR reads in MiXCR, one entry per CDR3 protein. The table has 530,000 or so distinct CDR3 sequences, about 16% seen once; the top ten hold about 12%. The CDR3 spans 15 residues. Germline CDR1 reads SNHLY; CDR2 reads FYNNEI. After removal of 2 bases from V and 0 bases from J, the junction contained 0 bases not matched to a gene. This clonotype was detected ten times or more. What it recognizes is unknown. The same specimen was also included in a second study, on T cells in Graves' hyperthyroidism and ophthalmopathy.

The TCR comes from a man between 18 and 35 years old with Graves disease. This rearrangement joins TRBV2 to TRBJ2-1, with 8 bases matching TRBD2. This specimen consisted of peripheral blood mononuclear cells (PBMCs), obtained at new diagnosis, from a patient treated with antithyroid drugs. CDR3 amino acids: CASSESGSSYNEQFF. CDR3 coding DNA: TGTGCCAGCAGTGAAAGCGGGAGCTCCTACAATGAGCAGTTCTTC. The full variable domain, rest sourced from reference TRBV2 and TRBJ2-1, is EPEVTQTPSHQVTQMGQEVILRCVPISNHLYFYWYRQILGQKVEFLVSFYNNEISEKSEIFDDQFSVERPDGSNFTLKIRSTKLEDSAMYFCASSESGSSYNEQFFGPGTRLTVL.